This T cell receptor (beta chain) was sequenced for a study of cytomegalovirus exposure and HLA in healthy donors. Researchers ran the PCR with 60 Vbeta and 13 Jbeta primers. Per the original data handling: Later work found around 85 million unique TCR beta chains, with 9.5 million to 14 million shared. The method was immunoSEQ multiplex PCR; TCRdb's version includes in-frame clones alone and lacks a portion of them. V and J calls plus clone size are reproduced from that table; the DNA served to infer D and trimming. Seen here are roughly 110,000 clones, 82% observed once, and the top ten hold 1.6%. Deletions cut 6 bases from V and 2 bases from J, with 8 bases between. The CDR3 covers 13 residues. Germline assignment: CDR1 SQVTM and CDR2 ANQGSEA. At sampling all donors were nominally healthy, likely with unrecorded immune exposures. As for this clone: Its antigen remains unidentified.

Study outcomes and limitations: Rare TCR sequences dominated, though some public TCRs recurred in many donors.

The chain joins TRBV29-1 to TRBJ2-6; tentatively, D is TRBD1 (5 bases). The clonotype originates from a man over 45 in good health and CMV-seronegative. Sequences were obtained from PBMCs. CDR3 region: CSVTATGANVLTF. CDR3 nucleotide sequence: TGCAGCGTGACAGCTACTGGGGCCAACGTCCTGACTTTC. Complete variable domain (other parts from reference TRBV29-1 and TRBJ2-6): SAVISQKPSRDICQRGTSLTIQCQVDSQVTMMFWYRQQPGQSLTLIATANQGSEATYESGFVIDKFPISRPNLTFSTLTVSNMSPEDSSIYLCSVTATGANVLTFGAGSRLTVL.